The T cell receptor beta chain described here comes from a study of metastatic and nonmetastatic thyroid tumors. The wider study: Across blood and tumor or nodule tissue, repertoires from malignant and benign thyroid patients were compared with one another. Findings and caveats of the study: Reportedly, malignant thyroid tumors had significantly higher TCR beta diversity than benign nodules, in blood and tumor.

This clone was picked up a small number of times. Its specificity is not known. Authors' analysis steps: Construction of a distant-metastasis classifier for papillary thyroid cancer relied on CDR3 differences across clinicopathological groups. MiXCR was used by TCRdb to re-call the PCR reads. TCRdb's processing, not the study's, gives the V and J calls here. This table has roughly 8,900 clones, over 25% appearing once. This CDR3 spans 13 amino acids. V shed 6 bases and J shed 4 bases, with 12 bases lying between them. Germline loops: CDR1 MNHNS, CDR2 SASEGT. Among the patients, none had received any treatment before thyroid surgery.

This TCR derives from a female donor with papillary thyroid cancer or a benign thyroid nodule (not recorded which). Some clones in this sample may be carry-over from other donors' samples. The sequencing input was adjacent normal tissue. This chain connects TRBV6-1 to TRBJ1-1; D is possibly TRBD1 (6 bases). The CDR3 DNA sequence: TGTGCCAGCAGCGGAGACAGGCGCACTGAAGCTTTCTTT. Amino acids: CASSGDRRTEAFF.